A single sample is the source of the 30 T cell receptor beta chains below, sequenced in a study of brain T cells in children with intractable seizures. Here immunoSEQ multiplex PCR was the method, and the copy in TCRdb shows in-frame clones only, minus some. In the table there are 60,000 to 85,000 clones, 85% to 95% of which are singletons. The sequenced sample was peripheral blood, obtained at surgery. The receptors derive from a boy less than two years old with tuberous sclerosis and intractable seizures.

The chain carries TRBV18 and TRBJ2-2; 11 bases match TRBD2. The ends lost 3 bases at V and 1 base at J; junction bases unmatched: 1. The CDR3 is made up of 16 amino acids. Germline V gene sequence: CDR1 KGHSH, CDR2 LQKENI. In DNA, the CDR3 is TGTGCCAGCTCACCTACTAGCGGGGGGAACACCGGGGAGCTGTTTTTT. It specifies CASSPTSGGNTGELFF.

This chain uses TRBV3-1 (or the pseudogene TRBV3-2) with TRBJ2-1, with TRBD2 identical over 9 bases. The CDR3 totals 15 residues. V dropped 3 bases and J dropped 4; count of bases not matched to a gene: 4. Germline assignment: CDR1 LGHDT and CDR2 YNNKEL (reference sequence). CDR3 loop: CASSHLLAGYNEQFF. CDR3 bases: TGTGCCAGCAGCCACTTGCTAGCGGGATACAATGAGCAGTTCTTC.

The chain joins TRBV6-5 to TRBJ2-7; D remains ambiguous. CDR1 is MNHEY, CDR2 SVGAGI, per germline. V gave up 7 bases and J gave up 4 bases, with 17 bases separating them. The CDR3 extends over 14 amino acids. The CDR3 bases are TGTGCCAGCACCAAGTCAGGATTCCCTTACGAGCAGTACTTC. Translating gives CASTKSGFPYEQYF.

CDR3 sequence: CASSSPPSSSNYNEQFF. The CDR3 bases are TGTGCCAGCAGCTCCCCTCCTAGCAGCTCAAATTACAATGAGCAGTTCTTC. The chain has TRBV7-9 and TRBJ2-1, with D perhaps TRBD2 (5 bases). CDR1 SEHNR and CDR2 FQNEAQ come from the germline V gene (reference sequence). This CDR3 has 17 residues. The V and J ends lost 4 bases and 4 bases respectively, with 20 bases between them.

The chain combines TRBV19 with TRBJ2-2; D not resolved. The CDR3 is 16 residues long. V dropped 1 base and J dropped 0 bases, with 9 bases sitting between them. Germline V gene lookup returns CDR1 LNHDA and CDR2 SQIVND (reference sequence). CDR3 nucleotide sequence: TGTGCCAGTAGTATAGGTGCAGGCCCGAACACCGGGGAGCTGTTTTTT. As protein: CASSIGAGPNTGELFF.

The rearrangement joins TRBV3-1 (or the pseudogene TRBV3-2) to TRBJ1-3; D uncertain. Germline loops: CDR1 LGHDT, CDR2 YNNKEL (reference sequence). Trimming took off 0 bases at V and 5 bases at J, with 11 bases between the two ends. This CDR3 is 15 amino acids long. The CDR3 DNA reads as TGTGCCAGCAGCCAAGATTGGGTTTCGCGAAACACCATATATTTT. As protein: CASSQDWVSRNTIYF.

The chain is built from TRBV18 and TRBJ1-1; D uncertain. V shed 2 bases and J shed 1 base, with 5 bases lying between them. The CDR3 runs 13 residues. CDR1 and CDR2 from the germline V gene are KGHSH and LQKENI. CDR3 sequence reads: CASSPNSNTEAFF. DNA of the CDR3: TGTGCCAGCTCACCAAATTCGAACACTGAAGCTTTCTTT.

The V call is TRBV6-5, the J call TRBJ1-2; D not certain. Germline CDR1 and CDR2: MNHEY and SVGAGI. The CDR3 totals 14 residues. V was pared by 4 bases and J by 6 bases, with 15 bases between. Here the CDR3 reads CASSSFVVGNGYTF. CDR3 nucleotide sequence: TGTGCCAGCAGTTCCTTCGTAGTGGGAAATGGCTACACCTTC.

This clone has just one count. CDR3 in amino acids: CASSLDQGYSQPQHF. Here the CDR3 DNA reads TGTGCCAGCAGTCTCGATCAGGGGTACAGTCAGCCCCAGCATTTT. This chain links TRBV28 with TRBJ1-5, with a possible D match to TRBD1 (6 bases). Trimming took 5 bases from V and 6 from J, leaving 17 bases between them. This CDR3 has 15 amino acids. Germline-derived CDR1 and CDR2 are MDHEN and SYDVKM.

The V gene is TRBV4-1, the J gene TRBJ1-5, with 9 bases lining up with TRBD1. V dropped 4 bases and J dropped 2; count of bases not matched to a gene: 6. CDR3 length: 16 amino acids. Germline CDR1 MGHRA, CDR2 YSYEKL. CDR3 coding DNA: TGCGCCAGCAGCCCTTTGGACAGGGGTGGCAATCAGCCCCAGCATTTT. Protein sequence: CASSPLDRGGNQPQHF.

The V call is TRBV5-1, the J call TRBJ1-2; D remains unclear. V lost 5 bases, J lost 4 bases, and 12 bases lay in between. The germline V gene has CDR1 SGHRS and CDR2 YFSETQ. This CDR3 contains 13 residues. CDR3 in amino acids: CASSPQATYGYTF. The CDR3, as DNA: TGCGCCAGCAGTCCCCAAGCCACCTATGGCTACACCTTC. Full variable domain (rest looked up from reference TRBV5-1 and TRBJ1-2): KAGVTQTPRYLIKTRGQQVTLSCSPISGHRSVSWYQQTPGQGLQFLFEYFSETQRNKGNFPGRFSGRQFSNSRSEMNVSTLELGDSALYLCASSPQATYGYTFGSGTRLTVV.

The chain links TRBV9 to TRBJ1-5, with 10 bases fitting TRBD1. The germline CDR1 and CDR2 sequences are SGDLS and YYNGEE. The CDR3 covers 14 residues. V shed 0 bases, J shed 7 bases, and the junction held 1 base outside the gene matches. The CDR3 region is CASSVAGQGQPQHF. In nucleotides, the CDR3 is TGTGCCAGCAGCGTAGCGGGACAGGGGCAGCCCCAGCATTTT.

A word on this clone: The sample contains more than one DNA sequence encoding this CDR3. V is TRBV6-5 and J is TRBJ1-2; D is undetermined. The V end was cut by 0 bases, the J end by 2 bases, with 10 bases between. CDR1 and CDR2 from the germline V gene are MNHEY and SVGAGI. This CDR3 is built from 15 residues. CDR3 sequence reads: CASSYSAGANYGYTF. As DNA, the CDR3 is TGTGCCAGCAGTTACTCTGCAGGAGCCAACTATGGCTACACCTTC.

This chain connects TRBV2 to TRBJ2-6; D call uncertain. CDR3 length: 17 amino acids. Germline CDR1 and CDR2: SNHLY and FYNNEI. V lost 4 bases and J lost 0, with 13 bases in between. CDR3 region: CASSAQHMSSGANVLTF. The DNA of the CDR3 is TGTGCCAGCAGTGCTCAGCATATGAGCTCTGGGGCCAACGTCCTGACTTTC.

The chain employs TRBV7-8 and TRBJ1-1; 9 bases are a match to TRBD1. The length of the CDR3 is 14 residues. V was pared by 1 base and J by 11 bases, with 8 bases of the junction left unmatched. Germline-derived CDR1 and CDR2 are SGHVS and FQNEAQ. CDR3 in amino acids: CASSLGTGVGDAFF. The CDR3 coding sequence is TGTGCCAGCAGCTTAGGGACAGGGGTCGGAGACGCTTTCTTT.

This clone appeared a few times. The CDR3 sequence: CATSGPGNYGYTF. The CDR3 DNA reads as TGTGCCACCAGTGGTCCGGGGAATTATGGCTACACCTTC. This rearrangement joins TRBV24-1 to TRBJ1-2; the D is unclear. V gave up 5 bases and J gave up 5 bases, with 11 bases separating them. CDR3 length equals 13 residues. In germline, CDR1 is KGHDR, CDR2 SFDVKD.

V usage is TRBV11-2 and J usage is TRBJ1-2, with TRBD1 matching over 8 bases. Trimming cost V 5 bases and J 6 bases; bases outside gene matches: 5. The CDR3 contains 13 residues. The germline V gene encodes CDR1 SGHAT and CDR2 FQNNGV. The CDR3 protein is CASSLGQADGYTF. As DNA, the CDR3 is TGTGCCAGCAGCCTGGGACAGGCCGATGGCTACACCTTC. Drawing the rest from reference TRBV11-2 and TRBJ1-2, the complete variable domain is EAGVAQSPRYKIIEKRQSVAFWCNPISGHATLYWYQQILGQGPKLLIQFQNNGVVDDSQLPKDRFSAERLKGVDSTLKIQPAKLEDSAVYLCASSLGQADGYTFGSGTRLTVV.

V is TRBV3-1 (or the pseudogene TRBV3-2) and J is TRBJ2-7; D is unresolved. V shed 0 bases and J shed 7 bases, with 16 bases lying between them. There are 15 residues in the CDR3. Germline V gives CDR1 LGHDT, CDR2 YNNKEL (reference sequence). CDR3 loop: CASSQDIVHSREQYF. In nucleotides, the CDR3 is TGTGCCAGCAGCCAAGACATTGTCCACTCGAGGGAGCAGTACTTC.

The V and J genes are TRBV3-1 (or the pseudogene TRBV3-2) and TRBJ1-2, with TRBD1 matching over 7 bases. CDR1 is LGHDT and CDR2 is YNNKEL in the germline V gene (reference sequence). The CDR3 spans 13 residues. The V segment lost 2 bases and the J segment 10 bases; nucleotides outside the gene matches: 7. CDR3 residues: CASSQSHRGDYTF. The CDR3 region has the DNA TGTGCCAGCAGCCAATCCCACAGGGGTGACTACACCTTC.

This chain connects TRBV18 to TRBJ2-7; a weak D match, TRBD2 (6 bases). V gave up 0 bases and J gave up 2 bases, with 8 bases separating them. This CDR3 contains 14 residues. Germline V gene data show CDR1 as KGHSH and CDR2 as LQKENI. Written as DNA, the CDR3 is TGTGCCAGCTCACCACCGACTAGAGCCTACGAGCAGTACTTC. Protein sequence: CASSPPTRAYEQYF.

This rearrangement joins TRBV2 to TRBJ2-7, with D possibly matching TRBD2 (5 bases). The V and J ends lost 1 base and 0 bases respectively, with 13 bases between them. CDR3 length equals 16 residues. Germline CDR1 and CDR2: SNHLY and FYNNEI. As DNA, the CDR3 is TGTGCCAGCAGTGAAGAGTTAGGGAGTGCCTCCTACGAGCAGTACTTC. This codes for CASSEELGSASYEQYF.

The genes are TRBV5-6 and TRBJ1-1; D not resolved. CDR1 is SGHDT, CDR2 YYEEEE, per germline. The CDR3 consists of 11 residues. Trimming removed 4 bases from V and 2 bases from J, with 3 bases in between. CDR3 protein: CASSRNTEAFF. The CDR3 region has the DNA TGTGCCAGCAGCAGAAACACTGAAGCTTTCTTT.

V and J are TRBV7-9 and TRBJ2-7; D not certain. Germline loops: CDR1 SEHNR, CDR2 FQNEAQ (reference sequence). This CDR3 is built from 11 residues. Between the trimmed V and J ends, which lost 5 bases and 5 bases, there was a span of 7 bases. CDR3 amino acids: CASSQTHEQYF. For the CDR3, the DNA is TGTGCCAGCAGCCAGACCCACGAGCAGTACTTC.

The V and J genes are TRBV10-3 and TRBJ2-3, with 7 bases matching TRBD2. The CDR3 covers 17 residues. V was pared by 3 bases and J by 0 bases, with 9 bases of the junction left unmatched. Germline CDR1 is ENHRY and CDR2 is SYGVKD. The CDR3 DNA sequence: TGTGCCATCAGTGAATTAGGTCTAGCGGTTAGCACAGATACGCAGTATTTT. This translates into CAISELGLAVSTDTQYF.

The CDR3 sequence: CASSEARGEGNQPQHF. The CDR3 bases are TGTGCCAGCAGTGAAGCCCGGGGAGAGGGCAATCAGCCCCAGCATTTT. This chain uses TRBV6-1 with TRBJ1-5; D is unclear. Germline assignment: CDR1 MNHNS and CDR2 SASEGT. Deletions cut 0 bases from V and 2 bases from J, with 11 bases between. The CDR3 totals 16 residues.

The chain uses TRBV24-1 and TRBJ2-5; 11 bases match TRBD2. Unmatched junction bases numbered 4, after V lost 2 bases and J lost 3 bases. Germline V gene lookup returns CDR1 KGHDR and CDR2 SFDVKD. This CDR3 spans 16 amino acids. The CDR3 sequence: CATSDSLAGGEETQYF. The CDR3, as DNA: TGTGCCACCAGTGATTCGCTAGCGGGAGGAGAAGAGACCCAGTACTTC.

This rearrangement joins TRBV4-1 to TRBJ2-6, with 11 bases matching TRBD1. V shed 5 bases and J 11 bases; nucleotides not matched to a gene: 8. The CDR3 has 15 residues. CDR1 is MGHRA and CDR2 is YSYEKL in the germline V gene. This chain's CDR3 is CASSVGQGAKDVLTF. The CDR3 nucleotides are TGCGCCAGCAGCGTAGGACAGGGGGCAAAAGACGTCCTGACTTTC.

V and J are TRBV7-2 and TRBJ2-3, with D tentatively TRBD1 or TRBD2 (5 bases each). V lost 5 bases and J 8 bases, leaving 17 bases between the germline ends. The CDR3 is made up of 14 amino acids. The germline V gene encodes CDR1 SGHTA and CDR2 FQGNSA. In DNA, the CDR3 is TGTGCCAGCAGCAACCTAGCTTTGCAGGGTACGCAGTATTTT. Amino acids: CASSNLALQGTQYF.

The chain joins TRBV5-1 to TRBJ1-1; D unresolved. V was pared by 0 bases and J by 4 bases, with 13 bases between. The CDR3 is made up of 15 amino acids. Per the germline V gene, CDR1 is SGHRS and CDR2 is YFSETQ. The CDR3 DNA is TGCGCCAGCAGCTTGGAATACCGGGATTTCACTGAAGCTTTCTTT. It is translated as CASSLEYRDFTEAFF.

V gene TRBV27 combines with J gene TRBJ1-1, with 11 bases aligning to TRBD1. The J segment lost 1 base and the V segment lost 7 bases, leaving 2 bases of the junction unmatched. The germline gives CDR1 MNHEY, CDR2 SMNVEV (reference sequence). This CDR3 has 14 residues. The CDR3 reads CASKDRGQNTEAFF. CDR3 nucleotide sequence: TGTGCCAGCAAGGACAGGGGGCAGAACACTGAAGCTTTCTTT.